These 13 T cell receptor beta chains originate from one sample sequenced in a study of blood T cell repertoires in COVID-19 (dated by TCRdb to 2018 to 2021). Preparation of the library involved the immunoSEQ multiplex PCR assay. As stored in TCRdb, this immuneACCESS dataset retains in-frame rearrangements with V and J assigned. A fraction of the clones does not appear; measured against another copy, unresolved V genes explain less than half of the discrepancy, and the remainder lacks a known reason. The sample records about 220,000 clones, 80% to 90% of which are singletons. In total, the top ten clones hold 3.5% of the sample. Sequencing input: PBMCs or T cells enriched from blood (not recorded which). The source is a woman between 18 and 30 years old in a cohort exposed to, infected with or recovered from COVID-19 (not recorded which).

The J gene is TRBJ2-7, the V gene TRBV6-6; 8 positions agree with TRBD1. Germline CDR1 reads MNHNY; CDR2 reads SVGAGI (reference sequence). Trimming at V came to 8 bases and at J to 3 bases, leaving 6 bases not matched to a gene. This CDR3 spans 13 amino acids. CDR3 residues: CASGGQGHYEQYF. The CDR3 nucleotides are TGTGCCAGCGGCGGACAGGGACACTACGAGCAGTACTTC.

This chain uses TRBV25-1 with TRBJ1-2; a weak D match, TRBD1 (6 bases). V was pared by 3 bases and J by 12 bases, with 17 bases between. CDR3 length: 13 residues. CDR1 is MGHDK, CDR2 SYGVNS, per germline. The CDR3 protein is CASSDFTGGNHTF. CDR3 nucleotide sequence: TGTGCCAGCAGTGATTTCACGGGGGGCAACCACACCTTC.

This chain links TRBV2 with TRBJ2-7; 7 nucleotides match TRBD1. Losses at the gene ends were 4 bases for V and 2 bases for J; bases not matched to a gene: 8. Germline values: CDR1 SNHLY, CDR2 FYNNEI. This CDR3 comprises 15 residues. Here the CDR3 DNA reads TGTGCCAGCAGTGGAGCCACAGGGGTCCCCTACGAGCAGTACTTC. This sequence encodes CASSGATGVPYEQYF. The variable domain in full, with the rest retrieved from reference TRBV2 and TRBJ2-7, is EPEVTQTPSHQVTQMGQEVILRCVPISNHLYFYWYRQILGQKVEFLVSFYNNEISEKSEIFDDQFSVERPDGSNFTLKIRSTKLEDSAMYFCASSGATGVPYEQYFGPGTRLTVT.

This clone appeared a single time. The chain joins TRBV3-1 (or the pseudogene TRBV3-2) to TRBJ1-2, with D possibly TRBD1 on 5 matching bases. The CDR3 contains 15 residues. V lost 3 bases and J 0 bases, leaving 11 bases between the germline ends. Germline CDR1 is LGHDT and CDR2 is YNNKEL (reference sequence). CDR3 loop: CASSHQGRANYGYTF. The CDR3 DNA follows: TGTGCCAGCAGCCATCAGGGTCGGGCTAACTATGGCTACACCTTC.

The rearrangement links TRBV2 to TRBJ1-1; 9 bases are a match to TRBD1. The CDR3 runs to 21 residues. CDR1 and CDR2 from the germline V gene are SNHLY and FYNNEI. The junction had 21 bases not matched to a gene; V was cut back by 0 bases and J by 4 bases. The CDR3 region has the DNA TGTGCCAGCAGTGAAGCGCTCCCCGGGACAGGGTCCGTACGGATTGGCACTGAAGCTTTCTTT. Its protein product is CASSEALPGTGSVRIGTEAFF.

The rearrangement joins TRBV4-1 to TRBJ2-3, with 8 bases lining up with TRBD2. This CDR3 is 18 amino acids long. The germline CDR1 and CDR2 sequences are MGHRA and YSYEKL. Trimming took 0 bases from V and 0 from J; bases not matched to a gene: 8. CDR3 amino acids: CASSQDELADLSTDTQYF. In DNA form, the CDR3 reads TGCGCCAGCAGCCAAGATGAACTAGCGGACCTTAGCACAGATACGCAGTATTTT.

V is TRBV15 and J is TRBJ2-1; possibly TRBD1 for D (6 bases). Trimming pared 5 bases from V and 8 bases from J, leaving 19 bases between. The germline CDR1 and CDR2 sequences are LNHNV and YYDKDF (reference sequence). This CDR3 contains 15 residues. The CDR3 loop is CATSVTSGTYDEQFF. The CDR3 DNA sequence: TGTGCCACCAGCGTTACTAGTGGGACATATGATGAGCAGTTCTTC. Together with reference TRBV15 and TRBJ2-1, the CDR3 gives the full variable domain: DAMVIQNPRYQVTQFGKPVTLSCSQTLNHNVMYWYQQKSSQAPKLLFHYYDKDFNNEADTPDNFQSRRPNTSFCFLDIRSPGLGDTAMYLCATSVTSGTYDEQFFGPGTRLTVL.

The J gene is TRBJ1-1, the V gene TRBV21-1. TRBV21-1 is assigned pseudogene status. The CDR3 has 13 residues. The CDR3 is CATGRCPRGEAFF. In nucleotides, the CDR3 is TGTGCGACCGGGAGGTGTCCCAGGGGCGAAGCTTTCTTT.

This clone was observed once. At the DNA level, this CDR3 is encoded by other sequences in the same sample as well. The genes are TRBV5-1 and TRBJ1-6; D gene ambiguous. Looked up from germline, CDR1 is SGHRS and CDR2 is YFSETQ. V lost 0 bases to trimming and J lost 7 bases, with 11 bases between them. The CDR3 has 15 residues. The CDR3 sequence: CASSLETGRNSPLHF. DNA for the CDR3: TGCGCCAGCAGCTTGGAAACGGGGAGAAATTCACCCCTCCACTTT.

In its sample, this clone was seen once. This chain connects TRBV5-1 to TRBJ1-1, with TRBD1 as a possible D gene (6 bases). Trimming cost V 0 bases and J 4 bases, with 13 bases left between them. Germline V gives CDR1 SGHRS, CDR2 YFSETQ. The CDR3 consists of 15 residues. This CDR3 reads CASSLAGGRVTEAFF. CDR3 DNA sequence: TGCGCCAGCAGCTTGGCCGGGGGGCGCGTCACTGAAGCTTTCTTT.

The V call is TRBV13, the J call TRBJ2-3; 7 bases align to TRBD1. The CDR3 runs to 14 residues. Losses at the gene ends were 4 bases for V and 6 bases for J; bases not matched to a gene: 7. The germline CDR1 and CDR2 sequences are PRHDT and FYEKMQ (reference sequence). CDR3 loop: CASSSDRGHDTQYF. CDR3 bases: TGTGCCAGCAGCTCAGATAGGGGGCACGATACGCAGTATTTT.

V gene TRBV11-2 combines with J gene TRBJ2-1; a possible D gene is TRBD1 (5 bases). There are 12 residues in the CDR3. Trimming shortened V by 8 bases and J by 6 bases, and 11 bases separated the two germline ends. Per germline, CDR1 SGHAT and CDR2 FQNNGV. This CDR3 reads CASSLQGNEQFF. DNA for the CDR3: TGTGCCAGCTCACTCCAGGGCAATGAGCAGTTCTTC.

The chain carries TRBV5-4 and TRBJ2-7, with 11 bases that match TRBD2. The CDR3 covers 15 residues. Germline-derived CDR1 and CDR2 are SGHNT and YYREEE (reference sequence). V shed 4 bases, J shed 0 bases, and the junction held 3 bases outside the gene matches. The CDR3 sequence: CASSAGLADSYEQYF. For the CDR3, the DNA is TGTGCCAGCAGCGCGGGACTAGCGGACTCCTACGAGCAGTACTTC.